These 21 T cell receptor beta chains originate from one sample sequenced in a study of T cells in Graves' hyperthyroidism and ophthalmopathy. Amplification targeted TCR beta CDR3 regions from RNA transcripts. First-round RT-PCR with HTBI primers amplified the TCR CDR3 region. Each CDR3 protein gets one entry after TCRdb re-called the multiplex PCR reads with MiXCR. Of 650,000 to 800,000 distinct CDR3 sequences in the sample, just under 45% were seen once. Sequenced sample: peripheral blood or thyroid tissue (not recorded which). These receptors originate from an adult man with Graves' disease, either hyperthyroidism or ophthalmopathy (not recorded which).

This clonotype occurred many times. This chain uses TRBV6-4 with TRBJ1-2; the match to TRBD1 covers 8 bases. The junction had 4 bases not matched to a gene; V was cut back by 3 bases and J by 7 bases. The CDR3 totals 13 residues. CDR1 and CDR2 from the germline V gene are MRHNA and SNTAGT. DNA of the CDR3: TGTGCCAGCAGTGATCCCGGGACAGGTGGCTACACCTTC. As protein: CASSDPGTGGYTF.

The sample holds a few counts of this clonotype. The germline gene is not matched at one end of the junction; a read error may be the cause. V is TRBV4-1 and J is TRBJ2-7, with 13 positions matching TRBD2. The CDR3 sequence is 15 residues long. Germline V gives CDR1 MGHRA, CDR2 YSYEKL. CDR3: CASSFWTSGSYEQYF. The CDR3 coding sequence is TGTGCCAGCAGCTTTTGGACTAGCGGGAGTTACGAGCAGTACTTC.

The chain uses TRBV7-9 and TRBJ1-5; 9 nucleotides match TRBD1. Trimming took 5 bases from V and 6 from J; bases not matched to a gene: 8. The germline gives CDR1 SEHNR, CDR2 FQNEAQ (reference sequence). CDR3 size: 15 residues. CDR3 DNA: TGTGCCAGCAGCCCTGGGACAGGGTGGGTTCAGCCCCAGCATTTT. This gives the protein CASSPGTGWVQPQHF.

The chain has TRBV20-1 and TRBJ1-3; no firm D call. V lost 0 bases to trimming and J lost 0 bases, with 9 bases between them. The CDR3 length is 15 residues. Germline V lookup: CDR1 DFQATT, CDR2 SNEGSKA (reference sequence). The chain's CDR3 is CSARDPQSSGNTIYF. The CDR3 region has the DNA TGCAGTGCTAGAGACCCACAGAGCTCTGGAAACACCATATATTTT.

This clonotype was found a few times. V gene TRBV20-1 combines with J gene TRBJ1-1; TRBD1 is a possible D gene (6 bases). V lost 3 bases, J lost 2 bases, and 13 bases lay in between. The germline V gene encodes CDR1 DFQATT and CDR2 SNEGSKA (reference sequence). The CDR3 totals 14 residues. The DNA for the CDR3 is TGCAGTGCTAGTGCGGGACAAAGAAACACTGAAGCTTTCTTT. Translating gives CSASAGQRNTEAFF.

This chain connects TRBV7-2 to TRBJ1-5; D gene ambiguous. V was clipped by 0 bases and J by 2 bases, with 8 bases between them. Germline-derived CDR1 and CDR2 are SGHTA and FQGNSA. The CDR3 has 15 residues. The CDR3 DNA follows: TGTGCCAGCAGCTTAGCGGTTTTCGGCAATCAGCCCCAGCATTTT. Amino acids: CASSLAVFGNQPQHF.

Remarks on this clonotype: This may come from a read error, since a much larger clone is one base off. V gene TRBV24-1 combines with J gene TRBJ2-7; D is ambiguous. CDR3 size: 14 residues. Germline loops: CDR1 KGHDR, CDR2 SFDVKD. The CDR3 reads CASSGWGSTYEQCF. CDR3 DNA sequence: TGCGCCAGCAGTGGGTGGGGAAGTACCTACGAGCAGTGCTTC.

This clonotype was detected a few times. This chain uses TRBV28 with TRBJ1-5, with no clear D. Deletions cut 8 bases from V and 6 bases from J, with 11 bases between. The germline V gene has CDR1 MDHEN and CDR2 SYDVKM. The CDR3 has 12 residues. The CDR3 is CASLVVGQPQHF. CDR3 DNA: TGTGCCAGCCTCGTAGTGGGTCAGCCCCAGCATTTT.

The V gene is TRBV20-1, the J gene TRBJ1-4; a possible D gene is TRBD1 (6 bases). The V end was cut by 0 bases, the J end by 8 bases, with 22 bases between. Germline V gives CDR1 DFQATT, CDR2 SNEGSKA (reference sequence). This CDR3 contains 17 residues. CDR3 sequence reads: CSARDPESQGGKEKLFF. The CDR3 DNA follows: TGCAGTGCTAGAGATCCCGAGTCACAGGGAGGTAAAGAAAAACTGTTTTTT.

This clonotype was seen many times. The chain uses TRBV2 and TRBJ1-1; D unclear. The CDR3 runs 14 residues. Germline CDR1 SNHLY, CDR2 FYNNEI. V shed 2 bases and J shed 3 bases, with 10 bases lying between them. The CDR3 DNA is TGTGCCAGCAGTGAAAGGGCCTGGGACACTGAAGCTTTCTTT. Translated, it gives CASSERAWDTEAFF. The entire variable domain, with the rest obtained from reference TRBV2 and TRBJ1-1, is as follows: EPEVTQTPSHQVTQMGQEVILRCVPISNHLYFYWYRQILGQKVEFLVSFYNNEISEKSEIFDDQFSVERPDGSNFTLKIRSTKLEDSAMYFCASSERAWDTEAFFGQGTRLTVV.

This sequence joins TRBV2 and TRBJ1-5; D possibly corresponds to TRBD1 (6 bases). V shed 6 bases and J shed 1 base, with 13 bases lying between them. The CDR3 covers 15 residues. Germline loops: CDR1 SNHLY, CDR2 FYNNEI. The DNA of the CDR3 is TGTGCCAGCAGAGTTAACAGGGAGAGCAATCAGCCCCAGCATTTT. Protein product: CASRVNRESNQPQHF.

The CDR3 loop reads CASKAPGDGYTF. CDR3 DNA sequence: TGTGCCAGCAAAGCGCCAGGGGATGGCTACACCTTC. The chain is built from TRBV2 and TRBJ1-2; a possible D gene is TRBD1 (6 bases). V was shortened by 7 bases and J by 6 bases, with 12 bases between the two germline ends. The germline gives CDR1 SNHLY, CDR2 FYNNEI. The CDR3 loop spans 12 amino acids. Based on the CDR3 plus reference TRBV2 and TRBJ1-2, the full variable domain is EPEVTQTPSHQVTQMGQEVILRCVPISNHLYFYWYRQILGQKVEFLVSFYNNEISEKSEIFDDQFSVERPDGSNFTLKIRSTKLEDSAMYFCASKAPGDGYTFGSGTRLTVV.

This clonotype was recorded once. This may come from a read error, since a much larger clone is one base off. The rearrangement uses TRBV20-1 and TRBJ1-6; D uncertain. The CDR3 length is 13 residues. Germline V gene lookup returns CDR1 DFQATT and CDR2 SNEGSKA (reference sequence). The CDR3 is CSARKDRNSPLRF. In DNA form, the CDR3 reads TGCAGTGCTAGAAAGGACCGAAATTCACCCCTCCGCTTT.

The CDR3 DNA follows: TGTGCCAGCGGGGGAGCCAGGGGCATCAATTCACCCCTCCACTTT. It yields the protein CASGGARGINSPLHF. The rearrangement joins TRBV28 to TRBJ1-6; TRBD1 is a possible D gene (6 bases). The length of the CDR3 is 15 residues. Per the germline V gene, CDR1 is MDHEN and CDR2 is SYDVKM. Trimming stripped 8 bases from V and 7 bases from J, with 18 bases between.

V gene TRBV6-1 combines with J gene TRBJ1-5; D ambiguous. Germline V CDR1 and CDR2: MNHNS, SASEGT. This CDR3 is built from 14 residues. V dropped 4 bases and J dropped 0 bases, with 7 bases sitting between them. CDR3 in DNA: TGTGCCAGCAGTGGGTGGGATAGCAATCAGCCCCAGCATTTT. Its translation: CASSGWDSNQPQHF.

This clonotype was seen a handful of times. V is TRBV6-1 and J is TRBJ1-2; D is unclear. The CDR3 sequence is 15 residues long. V was clipped by 3 bases and J by 0 bases, with 11 bases between them. Germline lookup yields CDR1 MNHNS and CDR2 SASEGT. The CDR3 is CASSDISTSNYGYTF. The CDR3 nucleotides read TGTGCCAGCAGTGATATATCGACCTCTAACTATGGCTACACCTTC.

This clonotype has just a few counts. The rearrangement uses TRBV6-4 and TRBJ2-5; 9 bases match TRBD2. V shed 5 bases and J 1 base; nucleotides not matched to a gene: 5. Germline V gives CDR1 MRHNA, CDR2 SNTAGT. The CDR3 runs to 15 residues. CDR3 protein: CASSLLAGTQETQYF. The CDR3 DNA follows: TGTGCCAGCAGTTTGCTAGCGGGGACCCAAGAGACCCAGTACTTC.

This clonotype was seen many times. The chain recombines TRBV7-9 with TRBJ1-4; TRBD1 is a possible D gene (5 bases). CDR3 size: 14 residues. The V end was cut by 3 bases, the J end by 4 bases, with 9 bases between. Germline values: CDR1 SEHNR, CDR2 FQNEAQ (reference sequence). Written as DNA, the CDR3 is TGTGCCAGCAGCTTCGGGACGATTAATGAAAAACTGTTTTTT. It yields the protein CASSFGTINEKLFF.

The chain has TRBV7-2 and TRBJ1-1; a possible D gene is TRBD1 (6 bases). V lost 3 bases to trimming and J lost 0 bases, with 14 bases between them. Germline assignment: CDR1 SGHTA and CDR2 FQGNSA. This CDR3 has 16 amino acids. The CDR3 nucleotides read TGTGCCAGCAGCTTGGGGGGGGCAGGGCTGAACACTGAAGCTTTCTTT. Protein sequence: CASSLGGAGLNTEAFF.

This clonotype has just a few counts. The chain carries TRBV11-2 and TRBJ2-5; a possible D gene is TRBD1 (6 bases). This CDR3 is built from 17 residues. Trimming took 0 bases from V and 5 from J, leaving 19 bases between them. Germline loops: CDR1 SGHAT, CDR2 FQNNGV. In nucleotides, the CDR3 is TGTGCCAGCAGCTTAGAATTTGCAGGGAGCCAGGGGGAGACCCAGTACTTC. Its protein is CASSLEFAGSQGETQYF. The variable domain in full, with the rest retrieved from reference TRBV11-2 and TRBJ2-5, is EAGVAQSPRYKIIEKRQSVAFWCNPISGHATLYWYQQILGQGPKLLIQFQNNGVVDDSQLPKDRFSAERLKGVDSTLKIQPAKLEDSAVYLCASSLEFAGSQGETQYFGPGTRLLVL.

The V call is TRBV24-1, the J call TRBJ2-5, with D possibly TRBD1 on 7 matching bases. Germline CDR1 reads KGHDR; CDR2 reads SFDVKD. Trimming removed 2 bases at V and 9 bases at J, with 18 bases between. The CDR3 has 15 amino acids. The CDR3 DNA follows: TGTGCCACCAGTGATTGGAGGGGGCTGGGGCAGCCCCAGTACTTC. Translation: CATSDWRGLGQPQYF.